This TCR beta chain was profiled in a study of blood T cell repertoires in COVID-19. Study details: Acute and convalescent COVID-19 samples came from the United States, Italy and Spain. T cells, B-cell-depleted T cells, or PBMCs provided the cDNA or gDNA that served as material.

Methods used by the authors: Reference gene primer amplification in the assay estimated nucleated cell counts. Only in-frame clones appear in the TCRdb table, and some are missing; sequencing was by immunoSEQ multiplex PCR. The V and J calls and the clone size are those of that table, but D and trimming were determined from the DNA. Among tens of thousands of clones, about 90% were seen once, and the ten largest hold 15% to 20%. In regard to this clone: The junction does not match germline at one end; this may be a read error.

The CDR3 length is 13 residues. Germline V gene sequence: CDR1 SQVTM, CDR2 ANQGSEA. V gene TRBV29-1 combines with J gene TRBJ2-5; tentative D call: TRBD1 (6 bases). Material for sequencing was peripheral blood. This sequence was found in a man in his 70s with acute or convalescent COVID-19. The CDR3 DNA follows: TGCAGCGCGTCCCATGGACAGCAAGGGACCCAGTACTTC. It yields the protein CSASHGQQGTQYF.